Listed here are 13 T cell receptor beta chains from one sample, sequenced in a study of blood T cell repertoires in COVID-19. The protocol was immunoSEQ multiplex PCR, while the TCRdb copy is restricted to in-frame clones and leaves out a portion. The sample includes hundreds of thousands of clones, roughly 80% of them seen just once. Sequencing was performed on peripheral blood. The origin of the receptors is a woman in her seventies with active or convalescent COVID-19.

This chain links TRBV5-1 with TRBJ2-5; a possible D gene is TRBD2 (6 bases). Germline lookup yields CDR1 SGHRS and CDR2 YFSETQ. There are 14 residues in the CDR3. V dropped 3 bases and J dropped 5 bases, with 14 bases sitting between them. In DNA, the CDR3 is TGCGCCAGCAGCTCCGCTGCGGGATTGGAGACCCAGTACTTC. Protein: CASSSAAGLETQYF.

A few counts support this clone. V usage is TRBV6-2 or TRBV6-3 and J usage is TRBJ1-1; TRBD1 matches at 8 bases. The V gene end was trimmed by 7 bases and the J gene end by 7 bases; junction bases not matched to a gene: 17. Germline assignment: CDR1 MNHEY and CDR2 SVGEGT. The CDR3 is 16 residues long. As DNA, the CDR3 is TGTGCCAGCATCCCACTCAGGGGGCGTGGGTCTTTTGAAGCTTTCTTT. Residues: CASIPLRGRGSFEAFF.

The CDR3 bases are TGTGCCTGGAGAGGACTAGGGACTTTTGGTGAGCAGTTCTTC. This codes for CAWRGLGTFGEQFF. The rearrangement uses TRBV30 and TRBJ2-1, with 7 bases lining up with TRBD2. Germline V gene lookup returns CDR1 GTSNPN and CDR2 SVGIG (reference sequence). CDR3 length: 14 amino acids. Germline trimming cut 3 bases from V and 9 bases from J; bases unmatched to any gene: 11.

J is TRBJ2-3 and V is TRBV5-1; D remains unclear. Trimming cost V 1 base and J 1 base, with 4 bases left between them. This CDR3 contains 13 residues. Germline loops: CDR1 SGHRS, CDR2 YFSETQ. The CDR3: CASSLLGTDTQYF. For the CDR3, the DNA is TGCGCCAGCAGCTTGCTTGGCACAGATACGCAGTATTTT.

V and J are TRBV4-2 and TRBJ1-3; D remains unclear. The CDR3 sequence is 15 residues long. Germline CDR1 LGHNA, CDR2 YNFKEQ. Trimming removed 0 bases at V and 0 bases at J, with 6 bases between. CDR3 region: CASSQESNSGNTIYF. CDR3 nucleotide sequence: TGTGCCAGCAGCCAAGAATCAAACTCTGGAAACACCATATATTTT.

This clone was counted only a few times. This sequence joins TRBV19 and TRBJ2-2; weak D call: TRBD1 (6 bases). V was trimmed by 5 bases and J by 3 bases, leaving 13 bases between them. The CDR3 totals 15 residues. Germline CDR1 and CDR2: LNHDA and SQIVND (reference sequence). The CDR3 coding sequence is TGTGCCAGTAGTTGGGGGCAGCGTCACACCGGGGAGCTGTTTTTT. Amino acid sequence: CASSWGQRHTGELFF. Based on the CDR3 plus reference TRBV19 and TRBJ2-2, the full variable domain is DGGITQSPKYLFRKEGQNVTLSCEQNLNHDAMYWYRQDPGQGLRLIYYSQIVNDFQKGDIAEGYSVSREKKESFPLTVTSAQKNPTAFYLCASSWGQRHTGELFFGEGSRLTVL.

This clone appeared a single time. The chain uses TRBV30 and TRBJ1-5, with D maybe TRBD1 (5 bases). The CDR3 is 14 residues long. Germline loops: CDR1 GTSNPN, CDR2 SVGIG (reference sequence). V lost 1 base, J lost 5 bases, and 12 bases lay in between. CDR3 sequence reads: CAWSGAGIDQPQHF. The CDR3 region has the DNA TGTGCCTGGAGTGGGGCAGGGATCGATCAGCCCCAGCATTTT. Full variable domain (rest looked up from reference TRBV30 and TRBJ1-5): SQTIHQWPATLVQPVGSPLSLECTVEGTSNPNLYWYRQAAGRGLQLLFYSVGIGQISSEVPQNLSASRPQDRQFILSSKKLLLSDSGFYLCAWSGAGIDQPQHFGDGTRLSIL.

This clone was counted a single time. The gene calls are TRBV5-4 and TRBJ1-2, with 7 bases matching TRBD1. This CDR3 is 12 amino acids long. With 4 bases clipped from V and 8 bases from J, the junction kept 5 bases outside the gene matches. Germline CDR1 SGHNT, CDR2 YYREEE (reference sequence). CDR3 sequence (DNA): TGTGCCAGCAGCCCGACAGGGTGGGGCTACACCTTC. It yields the protein CASSPTGWGYTF.

V and J are TRBV6-2 or TRBV6-3 and TRBJ1-1, with 10 bases identical to TRBD1. The V gene end was trimmed by 7 bases and the J gene end by 3 bases; junction bases not matched to a gene: 8. Germline V CDR1 and CDR2: MNHEY, SVGEGT. The CDR3 runs 15 residues. CDR3 sequence (DNA): TGTGCCAGCACCCCTCAGACAGGGGGCTACACTGAAGCTTTCTTT. This translates into CASTPQTGGYTEAFF.

This chain links TRBV28 with TRBJ1-4; the match to TRBD1 covers 7 bases. This CDR3 comprises 16 residues. Trimming cost V 9 bases and J 8 bases; bases outside gene matches: 18. The germline V gene has CDR1 MDHEN and CDR2 SYDVKM. In DNA form, the CDR3 reads TGTGCCAGGAGGGGGCCTCGCAGGGGAGGAGAGGAAAAACTGTTTTTT. It translates to CARRGPRRGGEEKLFF.

The gene calls are TRBV3-1 (or the pseudogene TRBV3-2) and TRBJ1-6; possibly TRBD1 for D (5 bases). Trimming took 1 base from V and 3 from J, leaving 13 bases between them. Germline CDR1 LGHDT, CDR2 YNNKEL (reference sequence). CDR3 length: 17 residues. CDR3 sequence (DNA): TGTGCCAGCAGCCAAGGCGGGGGGGGTGGCTATAATTCACCCCTCCACTTT. Amino acids: CASSQGGGGGYNSPLHF.

The V and J genes are TRBV28 and TRBJ1-1, with unresolved D. Between the trimmed V and J ends, which lost 6 bases and 10 bases, there was a span of 15 bases. This CDR3 region has 12 residues. Germline assignment: CDR1 MDHEN and CDR2 SYDVKM. The CDR3 nucleotides are TGTGCCAGCAGCCCACGGGTTTCCGCAGCTTTCTTT. Translating gives CASSPRVSAAFF.

The sample holds one count of this clone. The rearrangement links TRBV6-2 or TRBV6-3 to TRBJ1-4, with 10 bases that match TRBD1. The CDR3 is 20 amino acids. CDR1 is MNHEY, CDR2 SVGEGT, per germline. J gave up 1 base and V 4 bases, and 15 bases lay outside the gene matches. DNA for the CDR3: TGTGCCAGCAGTTCACCCACCGGGACAGGGGAAAAGGGAACTAATGAAAAACTGTTTTTT. Translation: CASSSPTGTGEKGTNEKLFF.